Sequencing of this TCR beta chain was carried out in a study of identical twins. Whole-study findings and limits: When twins shared out-of-frame alpha sequences, those sequences had excess low generation probability. Clonotypes of the beta chain that were abundant in cord blood carried fewer insertions (memory repertoires showed none).

The authors used template switching to add a universal primer site and gave cDNA unique molecular identifiers. MiXCR, run by TCRdb on the 5' RACE reads, gives a single entry per CDR3 protein. The sample yields 470,000 or so distinct CDR3 sequences, roughly 26% seen once. From germline, CDR1 is SQVTM and CDR2 ANQGSEA. The CDR3 extends over 12 amino acids. V lost 3 bases, J lost 3 bases, and 9 bases lay in between. As for this clonotype: Its antigen is still unknown.

The sample was also linked to a second study, of T cells expressing NK-cell markers. That source adds: Among the eight sequenced donors, seven tested HCMV-seropositive and one tested seronegative.

Sequences were obtained from CD4+ T cells sorted from blood. The sequence derives from a young woman in good health. The V call is TRBV29-1, the J call TRBJ2-7; D assignment may be TRBD1 or TRBD2 (6 bases each). The DNA for the CDR3 is TGCAGCGTTGATGAGGGGGGCTACGAGCAGTACTTC. It yields the protein CSVDEGGYEQYF.